This T cell receptor (beta chain) emerged from a study of blood T cell repertoires in COVID-19. Study information: From T cells, B-cell-depleted T cells, or PBMCs came the material, which was cDNA or gDNA.

Original methodology: Estimation of nucleated cell counts was performed using reference gene primer amplification. Sequencing used immunoSEQ multiplex PCR; TCRdb keeps in-frame clones, though not all of them. V and J calls and clone size follow that table, whereas D and trimming were derived from the DNA. The sample has 170,000 or so clones, approximately 80% seen once. Germline V gene sequence: CDR1 KGHSH, CDR2 LQKENI. Losses at the gene ends were 4 bases for V and 2 bases for J; bases not matched to a gene: 4. The CDR3 is made up of 14 amino acids. This clonotype was obtained from a woman aged 60-75 years with acute or convalescent COVID-19. The chain is built from TRBV18 and TRBJ2-5; 7 bases match TRBD1. The sequencing sample was made of peripheral blood. The CDR3 DNA sequence: TGTGCCAGCTCACAGGGGGCAGGTCAAGAGACCCAGTACTTC. It yields the protein CASSQGAGQETQYF.